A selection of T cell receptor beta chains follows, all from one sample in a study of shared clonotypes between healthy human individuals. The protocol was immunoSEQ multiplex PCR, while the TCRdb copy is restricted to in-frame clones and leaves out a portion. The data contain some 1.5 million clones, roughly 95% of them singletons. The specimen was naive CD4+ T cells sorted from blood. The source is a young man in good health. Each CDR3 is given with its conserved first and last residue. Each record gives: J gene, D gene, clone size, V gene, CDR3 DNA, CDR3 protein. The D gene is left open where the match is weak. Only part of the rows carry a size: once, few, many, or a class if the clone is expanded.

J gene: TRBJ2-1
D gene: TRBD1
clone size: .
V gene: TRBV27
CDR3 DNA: TGTGCCAGCAGTTTAAGGACAGGCTCCTACAATGAGCAGTTCTTC
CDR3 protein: CASSLRTGSYNEQFF

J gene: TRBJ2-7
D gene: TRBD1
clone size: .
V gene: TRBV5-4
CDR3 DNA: TGTGCCAGCAGCCAACCTGGGACAGCTTACGAGCAGTACTTC
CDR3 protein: CASSQPGTAYEQYF

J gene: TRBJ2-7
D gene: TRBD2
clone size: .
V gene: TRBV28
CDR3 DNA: TGTGCCAGCAGTTTACCCGGACTAGTAAGCGAGCAGTACTTC
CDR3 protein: CASSLPGLVSEQYF

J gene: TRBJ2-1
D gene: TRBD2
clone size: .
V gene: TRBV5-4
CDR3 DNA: TGTGCCAGCAGCGGTAGCGGGAGGGCCTACAATGAGCAGTTCTTC
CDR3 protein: CASSGSGRAYNEQFF

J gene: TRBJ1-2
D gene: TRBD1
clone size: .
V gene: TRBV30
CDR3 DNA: TGTGCCTGGAGTGGACAGGGAAGCTACACCTTC
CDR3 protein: CAWSGQGSYTF

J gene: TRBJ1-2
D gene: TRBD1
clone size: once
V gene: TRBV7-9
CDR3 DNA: TGTGCCAGCAGCGATCGACAGGGCTATGGCTACACCTTC
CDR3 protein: CASSDRQGYGYTF

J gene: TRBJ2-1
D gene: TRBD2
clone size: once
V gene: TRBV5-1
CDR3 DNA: TGCGCCAGCAGCGCCGGGACTAGTCACAATGAGCAGTTCTTC
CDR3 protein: CASSAGTSHNEQFF

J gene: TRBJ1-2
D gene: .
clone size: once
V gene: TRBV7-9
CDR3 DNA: TGTGCCAGCAGCTTGCGCGACAGGCTCGACTATGGCTACACCTTC
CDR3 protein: CASSLRDRLDYGYTF

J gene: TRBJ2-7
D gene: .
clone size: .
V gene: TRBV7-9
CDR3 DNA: TGTGCCAGCAGCCAACCCGGTACAGGACCCTACGAGCAGTACTTC
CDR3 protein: CASSQPGTGPYEQYF

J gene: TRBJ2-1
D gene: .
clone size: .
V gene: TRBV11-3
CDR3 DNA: TGTGCCAGCAGAAAGGAGGGTATCGGTGAGCAGTTCTTC
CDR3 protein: CASRKEGIGEQFF

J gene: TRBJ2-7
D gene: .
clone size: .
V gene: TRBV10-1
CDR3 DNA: TGCGCCAGCAGCGAACAAGGATCCCGCGAGCAGTACTTC
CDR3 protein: CASSEQGSREQYF

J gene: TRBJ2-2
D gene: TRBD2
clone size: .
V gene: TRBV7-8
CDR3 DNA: TGTGCCAGCAGCATGCTAGCGGGAGTATTAAGGGGGACCGGGGAGCTGTTTTTT
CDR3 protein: CASSMLAGVLRGTGELFF

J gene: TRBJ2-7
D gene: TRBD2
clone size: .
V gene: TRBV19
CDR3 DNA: TGTGCCAGTAGACGACTAGCGGACGGCTCCTACGAGCAGTACTTC
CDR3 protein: CASRRLADGSYEQYF

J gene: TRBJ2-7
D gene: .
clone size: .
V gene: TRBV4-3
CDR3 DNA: TGCGCCAGCAGCCAAGGCCCACAGAGCTCCTACGAGCAGTACTTC
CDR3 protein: CASSQGPQSSYEQYF

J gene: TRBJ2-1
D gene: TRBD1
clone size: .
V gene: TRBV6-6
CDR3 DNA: TGTGCCAGCAGTTCCTCCCGGGACAGGGTCAATGAGCAGTTCTTC
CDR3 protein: CASSSSRDRVNEQFF

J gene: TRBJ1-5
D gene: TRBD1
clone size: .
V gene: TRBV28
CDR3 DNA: TGTGCCAGCAGTATGGGACAGGGACGTCAGCCCCAGCATTTT
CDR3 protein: CASSMGQGRQPQHF

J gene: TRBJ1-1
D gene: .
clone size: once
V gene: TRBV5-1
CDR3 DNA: TGCGCCAGCAGCTCCCCGGCTGGGAACACTGAAGCTTTCTTT
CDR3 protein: CASSSPAGNTEAFF

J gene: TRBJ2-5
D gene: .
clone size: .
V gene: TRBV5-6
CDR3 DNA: TGTGCCAGCAGCTTGGTTCAGGGGCTACAGGAGACCCAGTACTTC
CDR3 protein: CASSLVQGLQETQYF

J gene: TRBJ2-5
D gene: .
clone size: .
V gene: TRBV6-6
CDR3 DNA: TGTGCCAGCAGTCAGGGGACAATTCAAGAGACCCAGTACTTC
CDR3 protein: CASSQGTIQETQYF

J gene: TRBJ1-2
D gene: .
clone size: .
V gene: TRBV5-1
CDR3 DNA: TGCGCCAGCAGCTTGGGAGGGGACCCTCGCTACACCTTC
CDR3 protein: CASSLGGDPRYTF

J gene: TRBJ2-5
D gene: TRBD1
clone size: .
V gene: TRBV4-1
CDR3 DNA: TGCGCCAGCAGGGGACCCGGCAGGGGGCTCCAAGAGACCCAGTACTTC
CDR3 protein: CASRGPGRGLQETQYF

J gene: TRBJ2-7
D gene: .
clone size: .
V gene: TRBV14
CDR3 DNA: TGTGCCAGCAGCCAAAATTCGTTCCCATACGAGCAGTACTTC
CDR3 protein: CASSQNSFPYEQYF

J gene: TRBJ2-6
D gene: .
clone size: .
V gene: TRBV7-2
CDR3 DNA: TGTGCCAGCAGACCTAGCCGGGTCTCTGGGGCCAACGTCCTGACTTTC
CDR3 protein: CASRPSRVSGANVLTF

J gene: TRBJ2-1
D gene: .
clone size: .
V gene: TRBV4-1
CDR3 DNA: TGCGCCAGCAGCCCGCACGTGTACAATGAGCAGTTCTTC
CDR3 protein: CASSPHVYNEQFF

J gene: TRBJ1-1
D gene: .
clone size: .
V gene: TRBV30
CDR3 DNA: TGTGCCTGGAGTGTCCCTACCGTTGTGAGAATGAACACTGAAGCTTTCTTT
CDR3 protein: CAWSVPTVVRMNTEAFF

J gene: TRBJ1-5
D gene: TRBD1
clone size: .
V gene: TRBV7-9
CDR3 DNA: TGTGCCAGCAGCCGGGACAGGGATCACCAGCCCCAGCATTTT
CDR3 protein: CASSRDRDHQPQHF

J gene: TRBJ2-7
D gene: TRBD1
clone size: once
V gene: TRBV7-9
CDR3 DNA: TGTGCCAGCAGCCCTCGGGACAGGGGTTCCTACGAGCAGTACTTC
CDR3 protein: CASSPRDRGSYEQYF

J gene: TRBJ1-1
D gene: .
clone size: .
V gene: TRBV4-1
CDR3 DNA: TGCGCCAGCAGCCAAGATCCATTCAGGGTGGGTGAAGCTTTCTTT
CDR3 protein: CASSQDPFRVGEAFF

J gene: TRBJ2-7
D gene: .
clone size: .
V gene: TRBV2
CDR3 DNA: TGTGCCAGCAGTGAAGCTCGGCTAGCGACCTACGAGCAGTACTTC
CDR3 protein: CASSEARLATYEQYF

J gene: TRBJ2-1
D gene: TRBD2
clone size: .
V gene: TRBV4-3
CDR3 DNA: TGCGCCAGCAGCCAAGACGAGCGGGAGGCTATCGGTGAGCAGTTCTTC
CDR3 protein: CASSQDEREAIGEQFF

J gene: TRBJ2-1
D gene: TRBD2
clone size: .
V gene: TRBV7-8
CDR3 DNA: TGTGCCAGCAGCACGGGACTAGCGGGATCCTTCCATGAGCAGTTCTTC
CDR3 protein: CASSTGLAGSFHEQFF

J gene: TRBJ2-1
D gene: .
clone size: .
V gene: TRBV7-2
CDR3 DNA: TGTGCCAGCAGCTTAGAACCAGGGGTGAATGAGCAGTTCTTC
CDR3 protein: CASSLEPGVNEQFF

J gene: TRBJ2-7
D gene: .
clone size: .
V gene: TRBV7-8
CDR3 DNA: TGTGCCAGCAGCTTAGGGGGGAACTACGAGCAGTACTTC
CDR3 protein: CASSLGGNYEQYF

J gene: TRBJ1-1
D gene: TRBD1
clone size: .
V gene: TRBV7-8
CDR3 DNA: TGTGCCAGCAGCGACAGGGCTCTGAACACTGAAGCTTTCTTT
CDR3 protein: CASSDRALNTEAFF

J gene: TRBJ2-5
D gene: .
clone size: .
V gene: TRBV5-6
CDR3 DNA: TGTGCCAGCAGCTCTCGGACAGAGAGGGATAAAAGGACCCAGTACTTC
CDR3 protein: CASSSRTERDKRTQYF

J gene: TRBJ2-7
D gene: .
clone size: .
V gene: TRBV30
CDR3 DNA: TGTGCCTGGAGGGCAAGACAGGTCCAACTTCGCTACGAGCAGTGCTTC
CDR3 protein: CAWRARQVQLRYEQCF